The text below deals with one T cell receptor beta chain. In its sample, this clonotype was seen a few times. It lacks a known antigen. Nothing much larger sits one base from this clone, and base qualities are not available. The data were taken from a study of T-cell memory formation after mild COVID-19 (dated by TCRdb to the early 2020s). Regarding the study in general: TCR sequence clusters from the two donors were found to be largely donor specific. In a couple of donors, T-cell clones that expanded and contracted after mild COVID-19 were followed by sequencing TCRalpha and TCRbeta repertoires longitudinally. Two young, previously healthy adult volunteers made up the cohort, one male and one female. What the work shows at the level of the full study, not this receptor alone: Only a couple of mild cases were covered by the study, and larger cohorts that include severe cases with pre-infection samples were considered necessary. Whether the second-wave clones peaking on day 37 were SARS-CoV-2 specific was not confirmed. Contracting CD4+ clones appeared mostly in the CM and EM memory subsets, whereas CD8+ clones were enriched in EMRA. Clones contracting from day 15 to 85 had balanced CD4/CD8 phenotypes, while a second wave expanding from day 15 to 37 was biased towards CD4+. The detection of some responding clones in pre-infection memory suggests that pre-existing cross-reactive memory T cells joined the SARS-CoV-2 response.

Ficoll-Paque density gradient centrifugation was used to isolate PBMCs. The CDR3 covers 18 residues, taking in both the cysteine and the phenylalanine. The sequence is cut down to CDR3 DNA, 54 bases in frame from base 1. Reading the germline V gene gives CDR1 MGHRA and CDR2 YSYEKL. V and J are trimmed by 3 bases and 10 bases, and the gene matches miss 13 bases of the junction. Sequencing was performed on an Illumina NovaSeq 6000. TCRalpha and TCRbeta cDNA libraries were built by 5'RACE with constant-segment primers, adding sample barcodes and unique molecular identifiers. RNA was extracted from every sample with Trizol reagent. The libraries were amplified in two PCR steps, and the second step added a second sample barcode and Illumina TruSeq adapters. Libraries were sequenced on an Illumina NovaSeq with 2 x 150 bp paired-end reads. Processing in the source paper ran as follows. With migec v1.2.7, reads were demultiplexed and then collapsed into UMI-guided consensus sequences. Using mixcr v2.1.11, the UMI consensuses were aligned to TRA and TRB V and J templates and assembled into clonotypes. A clonotype was counted as expanded or contracted only if both edgeR and NoisET called the change significant, with noise models trained on biological replicates. For edgeR calls, the cutoffs were a false discovery rate-adjusted p below 0.01 and a log2 fold-change threshold of 1. PCA with hierarchical clustering of max-normalized trajectories of the 1000 most abundant clonotypes was used as exploratory dynamics analysis. Separately sequenced CD4+ and CD8+ repertoires were used to assign the CD4 or CD8 phenotype of responding clones. The public sequencing data were trimmed at Q25 with fastp and processed into clonotypes with MiXCR by TCRdb, which kept only in-frame beta chains. Records with the same CDR3 protein are collapsed into one entry carrying the most frequent genes and DNA. These V and J calls rely on TCRdb rather than the paper's analysis. The sample table holds around 440,000 distinct CDR3 sequences, of which 15% to 20% were seen once. Clones ranked in the top ten supply around an eighth of the sample.

The clonotype was recovered from an adult woman who had mild COVID-19 (a few samples of this study predate the infection). The sample titles of this study are shuffled in the database, so cell type and time point are left out; the donor was told from shared clones. This sequence uses TRBV4-1 and TRBJ2-1; 15 central bases correspond to TRBD2. The material sequenced was PBMCs or a T cell subset sorted from them (not recorded which). The CDR3 corresponds to CASSQPGTSGGSWWEQFF. The DNA sequence is TGCGCCAGCAGCCAGCCCGGGACTAGCGGGGGGTCCTGGTGGGAGCAGTTCTTC.